The next 25 T cell receptor beta chains were all read from a single sample in a study of blood T cell repertoires in COVID-19. The protocol was immunoSEQ multiplex PCR, while the TCRdb copy is restricted to in-frame clones and leaves out a portion. This sample has 350,000 to 550,000 clones, with 85% to 90% found just once. Sequenced input: PBMCs or T cells enriched from blood (not recorded which). The receptors originated from a man aged 25 to 40 who had recovered from COVID-19.

The chain joins TRBV28 to TRBJ1-2; 7 bases line up with TRBD1. The germline CDR1 and CDR2 sequences are MDHEN and SYDVKM. V lost 6 bases to trimming and J lost 4 bases; unmatched junction nucleotides: 5. The CDR3 has 13 amino acids. The CDR3 sequence is CASRSGQPYGYTF. The CDR3 DNA is TGTGCCAGCAGATCGGGACAGCCCTATGGCTACACCTTC.

The V and J genes are TRBV11-2 and TRBJ2-1, with 11 bases identical to TRBD2. V lost 6 bases and J lost 5; bases outside the gene matches: 6. The germline CDR1 and CDR2 sequences are SGHAT and FQNNGV. The CDR3 spans 15 residues. The CDR3 sequence: CASRKPGLADNEQFF. Here the CDR3 DNA reads TGTGCCAGCAGAAAGCCGGGACTAGCGGACAATGAGCAGTTCTTC.

The chain employs TRBV7-3 and TRBJ2-2; TRBD2 agrees at 14 bases. Germline CDR1 SGHTA, CDR2 FQGTGA. The V segment lost 5 bases and the J segment 5 bases; nucleotides outside the gene matches: 7. The CDR3 extends over 17 amino acids. The CDR3 bases are TGTGCCAGCAGCCAGACTAGCGGGAGGGCGCGAACCGGGGAGCTGTTTTTT. Translating gives CASSQTSGRARTGELFF.

The chain couples TRBV28 to TRBJ2-7; D perhaps matches TRBD2 (7 bases). Germline V gene data show CDR1 as MDHEN and CDR2 as SYDVKM. The CDR3 covers 14 residues. The V end was cut by 2 bases, the J end by 3 bases, with 11 bases between. CDR3 sequence: CASSLGGAGYEQYF. The CDR3 coding sequence is TGTGCCAGCAGTTTAGGGGGGGCGGGCTACGAGCAGTACTTC.

This chain links TRBV5-1 with TRBJ2-5, with 8 bases aligning to TRBD2. Germline V lookup: CDR1 SGHRS, CDR2 YFSETQ. The CDR3 contains 16 residues. V shed 0 bases and J 4 bases; nucleotides not matched to a gene: 8. Here the CDR3 DNA reads TGCGCCAGCAGCTTGGCCAGGGGACTAGTCGGAGAGACCCAGTACTTC. Amino acids: CASSLARGLVGETQYF.

The chain uses TRBV5-1 and TRBJ1-3; perhaps TRBD1 as D (6 bases). Looked up from germline, CDR1 is SGHRS and CDR2 is YFSETQ. The CDR3 is 15 amino acids. V dropped 1 base and J dropped 3 bases, with 11 bases sitting between them. The CDR3 DNA is TGCGCCAGCAGCTTGCAGGGGAATAGTGGAAACACCATATATTTT. Translation gives CASSLQGNSGNTIYF. The full variable domain, its missing parts supplied by reference TRBV5-1 and TRBJ1-3, is KAGVTQTPRYLIKTRGQQVTLSCSPISGHRSVSWYQQTPGQGLQFLFEYFSETQRNKGNFPGRFSGRQFSNSRSEMNVSTLELGDSALYLCASSLQGNSGNTIYFGEGSWLTVV.

The V call is TRBV27, the J call TRBJ2-3; D is uncertain. Germline CDR1 is MNHEY and CDR2 is SMNVEV (reference sequence). This CDR3 has 13 residues. Trimming took 7 bases from V and 2 from J, leaving 10 bases between them. DNA for the CDR3: TGTGCCAGCACTACCTCGAACACAGATACGCAGTATTTT. Translated: CASTTSNTDTQYF.

This clone was seen once. In the same sample, other DNA sequences code for this CDR3. This chain links TRBV19 with TRBJ2-7, with D possibly being TRBD2 (5 bases). This CDR3 is built from 13 residues. V gave up 4 bases and J gave up 6 bases, with 13 bases separating them. Germline V gene data show CDR1 as LNHDA and CDR2 as SQIVND (reference sequence). CDR3 sequence: CASSTSEGGEQYF. CDR3 nucleotide sequence: TGTGCCAGTAGTACCTCCGAGGGTGGCGAGCAGTACTTC.

The chain links TRBV5-1 to TRBJ2-5, with TRBD2 matching 8 bases. Germline V gives CDR1 SGHRS, CDR2 YFSETQ. The CDR3 sequence is 15 residues long. Unmatched junction bases numbered 11, after V lost 6 bases and J lost 4 bases. The CDR3 is CASTLRGGSVETQYF. The CDR3 nucleotides read TGCGCCAGCACCCTTCGGGGGGGCTCGGTAGAGACCCAGTACTTC.

The rearrangement uses TRBV24-1 and TRBJ2-3; 7 bases align to TRBD2. The CDR3 totals 16 residues. Germline V CDR1 and CDR2: KGHDR, SFDVKD. After removal of 2 bases from V and 2 bases from J, the junction contained 6 bases not matched to a gene. As DNA, the CDR3 is TGTGCCACCAGTGATTGGGGGACTACAGACACAGATACGCAGTATTTT. This codes for CATSDWGTTDTDTQYF.

This rearrangement joins TRBV14 to TRBJ2-1, with 10 bases matching TRBD2. From germline, CDR1 is SGHDN and CDR2 FVKESK. There are 16 residues in the CDR3. Trimming at V came to 4 bases and at J to 6 bases, leaving 9 bases not matched to a gene. CDR3 protein: CASSRTVAGGANEQFF. As DNA, the CDR3 is TGTGCCAGCAGCCGCACAGTAGCGGGAGGTGCCAATGAGCAGTTCTTC.

About this clone: A junction end diverges from the germline sequence, so it may reflect a read error. The chain couples TRBV3-1 (or the pseudogene TRBV3-2) to TRBJ1-6; D remains ambiguous. There are 14 residues in the CDR3. CDR1 and CDR2 from the germline V gene are LGHDT and YNNKEL (reference sequence). The CDR3 protein is CASTQIGWNSPLHF. The CDR3 region has the DNA TGTGCCAGCACCCAAATCGGTTGGAATTCACCCCTCCACTTT.

In the case of this clone: A junction boundary mismatches the germline segment, possibly from a read error. This chain links TRBV7-7 with TRBJ2-2, with 9 bases matching TRBD1. This CDR3 region has 15 residues. Germline assignment: CDR1 SSHAT and CDR2 FNYEAQ (reference sequence). DNA of the CDR3: TGTGCTAGCAGCTCGGGACAGGGTTATACCGGGGAGCTGTTTTTT. Translated: CASSSGQGYTGELFF.

The rearrangement joins TRBV28 to TRBJ1-2; 7 bases are shared with TRBD1. CDR1 and CDR2 from the germline V gene are MDHEN and SYDVKM. The ends lost 7 bases at V and 6 bases at J; junction bases unmatched: 11. There are 14 residues in the CDR3. The DNA for the CDR3 is TGTGCCAGCATGGGGGACAGCCCAGGGGATGGCTACACCTTC. This translates into CASMGDSPGDGYTF.

This sequence joins TRBV7-9 and TRBJ1-5; D uncertain. Looked up from germline, CDR1 is SEHNR and CDR2 is FQNEAQ (reference sequence). The V and J ends lost 4 bases and 0 bases respectively, with 10 bases between them. CDR3 length: 15 amino acids. The CDR3: CASSSASYSNQPQHF. For the CDR3, the DNA is TGTGCCAGCAGCTCCGCAAGCTATAGCAATCAGCCCCAGCATTTT.

The V gene is TRBV6-5, the J gene TRBJ2-7, with 8 bases aligning to TRBD1. V gave up 6 bases and J gave up 2 bases; unmatched junction bases: 9. This CDR3 has 15 residues. Germline V gives CDR1 MNHEY, CDR2 SVGAGI. CDR3 sequence reads: CASRVAGGDAYEQYF. CDR3 bases: TGTGCCAGCAGAGTGGCAGGGGGCGACGCCTACGAGCAGTACTTC.

The chain joins TRBV7-2 to TRBJ1-3; 8 nucleotides align to TRBD1. CDR3 length: 19 amino acids. The junction had 17 bases not matched to a gene; V was cut back by 5 bases and J by 2 bases. CDR1 is SGHTA, CDR2 FQGNSA, per germline. For the CDR3, the DNA is TGTGCCAGCAGCACGCCCGGGACAGGCGAAAATAAACCTGGAAACACCATATATTTT. Its translation is CASSTPGTGENKPGNTIYF.

The chain links TRBV15 to TRBJ1-2; 7 nucleotides align to TRBD1. Germline CDR1 LNHNV, CDR2 YYDKDF (reference sequence). There are 13 residues in the CDR3. Germline trimming cut 9 bases from V and 3 bases from J; bases unmatched to any gene: 7. The CDR3 nucleotides are TGTGCCACTAATACCGGGACAGACTATGGCTACACCTTC. Translated: CATNTGTDYGYTF.

This chain links TRBV7-2 with TRBJ2-7; D is possibly TRBD2 (6 bases). V was trimmed by 4 bases and J by 2 bases, leaving 18 bases between them. This CDR3 is 16 amino acids long. Per germline, CDR1 SGHTA and CDR2 FQGNSA. This chain's CDR3 is CASSSPLTGDPYEQYF. The CDR3 nucleotides read TGTGCCAGCAGCTCCCCCTTGACGGGAGATCCCTACGAGCAGTACTTC.

This sequence joins TRBV12-3 or TRBV12-4 and TRBJ1-2; D unclear. V lost 7 bases and J lost 7, with 13 bases in between. The CDR3 is 12 amino acids. Here the CDR3 DNA reads TGTGCCAGCACCAATTCCACGAGTGGCTACACCTTC. Its translation is CASTNSTSGYTF.

The DNA for the CDR3 is TGTGCCAGCAGCTTAGATCAGGGTAGAAACTATGGCTACACCTTC. Translating it yields CASSLDQGRNYGYTF. The chain employs TRBV11-2 and TRBJ1-2; D may be TRBD1 (5 bases). Germline CDR1 SGHAT, CDR2 FQNNGV. V was clipped by 0 bases and J by 2 bases, with 10 bases between them. This CDR3 has 15 amino acids.

The genes are TRBV7-8 and TRBJ1-5, with D possibly matching TRBD1 (6 bases). The ends were cut back, 5 bases at V and 4 bases at J, with 12 bases in the middle. This CDR3 is built from 14 residues. Germline-derived CDR1 and CDR2 are SGHVS and FQNEAQ. CDR3 in amino acids: CASSPGDTNQPQHF. The CDR3 nucleotides are TGTGCCAGCAGCCCAGGGGACACTAATCAGCCCCAGCATTTT.

The V call is TRBV18, the J call TRBJ2-1, with no clear D. V gave up 2 bases and J gave up 4 bases, with 12 bases separating them. The CDR3 contains 15 residues. In germline, CDR1 is KGHSH, CDR2 LQKENI. CDR3 protein: CASSPNTDKYNEQFF. The CDR3 DNA follows: TGTGCCAGCTCACCAAATACCGACAAATACAATGAGCAGTTCTTC. Full variable domain (rest looked up from reference TRBV18 and TRBJ2-1): NAGVMQNPRHLVRRRGQEARLRCSPMKGHSHVYWYRQLPEEGLKFMVYLQKENIIDESGMPKERFSAEFPKEGPSILRIQQVVRGDSAAYFCASSPNTDKYNEQFFGPGTRLTVL.

In DNA, the CDR3 is TGTGCCAGCAGTCCCAGGGGTCTCTTAGGCTACACCTTC. This sequence encodes CASSPRGLLGYTF. The chain combines TRBV12-3 or TRBV12-4 with TRBJ1-2; a weak D match, TRBD1 (6 bases). This CDR3 has 13 residues. V lost 5 bases to trimming and J lost 8 bases, with 15 bases between them.

The gene calls are TRBV5-1 and TRBJ1-4; no reliable D call. V was shortened by 2 bases and J by 5 bases, with 7 bases between the two germline ends. From germline, CDR1 is SGHRS and CDR2 YFSETQ. The CDR3 loop spans 13 amino acids. The CDR3 bases are TGCGCCAGCAGCTTCCCTCCCAATGAAAAACTGTTTTTT. Protein: CASSFPPNEKLFF.